Following are 28 T cell receptor beta chains from one sample sequenced in a study of T cell repertoires in cytomegalovirus infection. The antigens of these receptors remain unknown. TCRdb called the reads again in MiXCR, with one record for every CDR3 protein. The table has 45,000 to 55,000 distinct CDR3 sequences, about 19% seen once. The source material was CD8+ T cells from cultured PBMCs, sampled from culture after CMV antigen stimulation. The receptor source for this set is a human donor in good health (CMV status not recorded). Some clones in this sample may be carry-over from other donors' samples.

Many counts were recorded for this clonotype. The chain recombines TRBV7-2 with TRBJ2-5; tentatively, D is TRBD2 (6 bases). The V end lost 0 bases, the J end lost 5 bases, and 13 bases lay between the germline ends. The CDR3 has 15 residues. The germline gives CDR1 SGHTA, CDR2 FQGNSA. DNA of the CDR3: TGTGCCAGCAGCTTAGCTGACGGGAGAGGGGAGACCCAGTACTTC. The encoded protein is CASSLADGRGETQYF.

This clonotype was seen many times. V is TRBV6-2 or TRBV6-3 and J is TRBJ2-1; 7 positions match TRBD1. The V gene's germline CDR1 is MNHEY and CDR2 SVGEGT. V shed 5 bases, J shed 7 bases, and the junction held 8 bases outside the gene matches. The CDR3 runs to 14 residues. CDR3 coding DNA: TGTGCCAGCAGTCACGGGACAGTGTGGAATGAGCAGTTCTTC. Translation gives CASSHGTVWNEQFF.

This clonotype was picked up many times. The chain recombines TRBV12-3 or TRBV12-4 with TRBJ2-3; 7 nucleotides match TRBD2. With V trimmed by 6 bases and J by 3 bases, 3 bases remained unmatched. The CDR3 sequence is 13 residues long. In DNA form, the CDR3 reads TGTGCCAGCAGGACTAGCTCAACAGATACGCAGTATTTT. Protein product: CASRTSSTDTQYF.

Many counts were recorded for this clonotype. Written as DNA, the CDR3 is TGTGCCAGCACCCCCGACCCCCGGGGGTACACTGAAGCTTTCTTT. This sequence encodes CASTPDPRGYTEAFF. The chain links TRBV28 to TRBJ1-1; TRBD1 is a possible D gene (5 bases). There are 15 residues in the CDR3. The V and J ends lost 7 bases and 3 bases respectively, with 18 bases between them. Germline CDR1 is MDHEN and CDR2 is SYDVKM.

The chain couples TRBV4-1 to TRBJ2-1; a weak D match, TRBD2 (6 bases). CDR3 length: 17 residues. V shed 0 bases and J shed 0 bases, with 12 bases lying between them. Germline values: CDR1 MGHRA, CDR2 YSYEKL. The CDR3 protein is CASSQDPSESSYNEQFF. DNA of the CDR3: TGCGCCAGCAGCCAAGATCCTAGCGAAAGCTCCTACAATGAGCAGTTCTTC.

The chain couples TRBV27 to TRBJ1-5; D is unclear. V was pared by 3 bases and J by 6 bases, with 9 bases between. CDR1 and CDR2 (germline): MNHEY, SMNVEV (reference sequence). The CDR3 runs to 13 residues. This chain's CDR3 is CASSLDLIQPQHF. The CDR3 coding sequence is TGTGCCAGCAGTTTGGACCTCATTCAGCCCCAGCATTTT.

This clonotype was seen at least ten times. This chain connects TRBV11-2 to TRBJ2-1; 8 positions match TRBD2. Trimming cost V 2 bases and J 5 bases; bases outside gene matches: 5. Germline assignment: CDR1 SGHAT and CDR2 FQNNGV. The CDR3 is 15 amino acids. CDR3 DNA sequence: TGTGCCAGCAGCTTAAGACTAGCGAAGGACAATGAGCAGTTCTTC. It specifies CASSLRLAKDNEQFF. The full variable domain, with the rest looked up from reference TRBV11-2 and TRBJ2-1, is EAGVAQSPRYKIIEKRQSVAFWCNPISGHATLYWYQQILGQGPKLLIQFQNNGVVDDSQLPKDRFSAERLKGVDSTLKIQPAKLEDSAVYLCASSLRLAKDNEQFFGPGTRLTVL.

J is TRBJ1-6 and V is TRBV28; TRBD1 matches 7 bases. This CDR3 comprises 13 residues. Germline-derived CDR1 and CDR2 are MDHEN and SYDVKM. The V gene end was trimmed by 6 bases and the J gene end by 8 bases; junction bases not matched to a gene: 4. As DNA, the CDR3 is TGTGCCAGCAGCAAAGGGGGCGATTCACCCCTCCACTTT. Protein sequence: CASSKGGDSPLHF.

The chain recombines TRBV5-1 with TRBJ1-2; a weak D match, TRBD1 (6 bases). This CDR3 spans 14 amino acids. V lost 3 bases and J lost 3, with 12 bases in between. CDR1 is SGHRS, CDR2 YFSETQ, per germline. This CDR3 reads CASSYTGTDYGYTF. The CDR3 coding sequence is TGCGCCAGCAGCTACACAGGGACGGACTATGGCTACACCTTC.

This clonotype was detected many times. The chain combines TRBV27 with TRBJ1-6, with a possible D match to TRBD1 (5 bases). Germline V gives CDR1 MNHEY, CDR2 SMNVEV (reference sequence). The CDR3 runs 16 residues. Trimming stripped 5 bases from V and 7 bases from J, with 18 bases between. The CDR3 region has the DNA TGTGCCAGCAGTGACCCAGCTGAAGGGGCCAATTCACCCCTCCACTTT. Its translation: CASSDPAEGANSPLHF.

A note on this clonotype: One end of the junction fails to match germline, which may point to a read error. The V and J genes are TRBV28 and TRBJ2-7; D is possibly TRBD1 or TRBD2 (5 bases each). Germline CDR1 MDHEN, CDR2 SYDVKM. The CDR3 extends over 14 amino acids. CDR3 sequence reads: CVSGASGRSYEQYF. The DNA for the CDR3 is TGTGTCAGCGGTGCTTCGGGACGATCCTACGAGCAGTACTTC.

This clonotype has just a few counts. The chain combines TRBV5-6 with TRBJ1-1; 9 nucleotides align to TRBD1. J lost 6 bases, V lost 4 bases, and 7 bases had no gene match. The germline V gene has CDR1 SGHDT and CDR2 YYEEEE. The CDR3 is made up of 14 amino acids. CDR3 region: CASSIGQGRAEAFF. The CDR3 region has the DNA TGTGCCAGCAGCATCGGACAGGGGAGAGCTGAAGCTTTCTTT.

This clonotype appeared a few times. The gene calls are TRBV27 and TRBJ1-2, with a tentative D call TRBD1 (5 bases). Per germline, CDR1 MNHEY and CDR2 SMNVEV (reference sequence). The CDR3 length is 13 residues. V lost 2 bases and J lost 6, with 10 bases in between. The chain's CDR3 is CASSLGPGNGYTF. CDR3 coding DNA: TGTGCCAGCAGTTTAGGGCCAGGGAATGGCTACACCTTC.

The chain joins TRBV5-6 to TRBJ2-7, with 8 bases identical to TRBD2. Germline V gene data show CDR1 as SGHDT and CDR2 as YYEEEE. After removal of 5 bases from V and 4 bases from J, the junction contained 8 bases not matched to a gene. The CDR3 runs 14 residues. The CDR3 DNA reads TGTGCCAGCAGGTCCGGGACTAGGAGTTACGAGCAGTACTTC. Translating it yields CASRSGTRSYEQYF.

The sample holds many counts of this clonotype. V usage is TRBV19 and J usage is TRBJ2-5; 7 bases fit TRBD2. The CDR3 length is 14 residues. V shed 7 bases, J shed 4 bases, and the junction held 9 bases outside the gene matches. Germline CDR1 LNHDA, CDR2 SQIVND (reference sequence). This CDR3 is CASTWRGFRETQYF. For the CDR3, the DNA is TGTGCCAGTACCTGGCGGGGGTTCCGAGAGACCCAGTACTTC.

This clonotype was found many times. At one end the junction does not follow the germline gene, possibly because of a read error. The genes are TRBV7-7 and TRBJ1-6; D uncertain. The CDR3 is 11 amino acids. Looked up from germline, CDR1 is SSHAT and CDR2 is FNYEAQ (reference sequence). The CDR3 reads CASSCYSPLHF. For the CDR3, the DNA is TGTGCTAGCAGCTGTTATTCACCCCTCCACTTT.

This clonotype was counted a few times. The rearrangement joins TRBV11-2 to TRBJ1-4; D unclear. Germline lookup yields CDR1 SGHAT and CDR2 FQNNGV. Trimming pared 2 bases from V and 0 bases from J, leaving 13 bases between. CDR3 length: 17 amino acids. CDR3 DNA: TGTGCCAGCAGCTTACTTGTAGGAGCGTCAACTAATGAAAAACTGTTTTTT. Its protein is CASSLLVGASTNEKLFF.

In this sample, this clonotype turned up a few times. The genes are TRBV4-3 and TRBJ2-1; 11 bases map to TRBD2. V was clipped by 3 bases and J by 0 bases; unmatched bases: 4. This CDR3 region has 17 residues. Germline V gives CDR1 LGHNA, CDR2 YSLEER. CDR3 sequence (DNA): TGCGCCAGCAGCCAGAATAGCGGGGGGGCCTCCTACAATGAGCAGTTCTTC. The encoded protein is CASSQNSGGASYNEQFF.

There are a few counts of this clonotype. This rearrangement joins TRBV9 to TRBJ1-2; 10 bases fit TRBD1. Looked up from germline, CDR1 is SGDLS and CDR2 is YYNGEE. Trimming removed 0 bases from V and 4 bases from J; junction bases left unmatched: 3. CDR3 length: 15 residues. The CDR3, as DNA: TGTGCCAGCAGCGTAGAGGGACAGGGGAGCTATGGCTACACCTTC. Encoded protein: CASSVEGQGSYGYTF.

This clonotype appeared many times. This chain connects TRBV7-9 to TRBJ2-2; D may correspond to TRBD1 or TRBD2 (5 bases each). From germline, CDR1 is SEHNR and CDR2 FQNEAQ (reference sequence). The V end was cut by 11 bases, the J end by 3 bases, with 13 bases between. This CDR3 spans 13 amino acids. CDR3 coding DNA: TGTGCCGGGGACCCAAAGGACACCGGGGAGCTGTTTTTT. Amino acid sequence: CAGDPKDTGELFF. Full variable domain (remainder filled in from reference TRBV7-9 and TRBJ2-2): DTGVSQNPRHKITKRGQNVTFRCDPISEHNRLYWYRQTLGQGPEFLTYFQNEAQLEKSRLLSDRFSAERPKGSFSTLEIQRTEQGDSAMYLCAGDPKDTGELFFGEGSRLTVL.

This clonotype was counted only a few times. This chain connects TRBV6-2 or TRBV6-3 to TRBJ1-5, with D tentatively TRBD1 (6 bases). V was trimmed by 6 bases and J by 5 bases, leaving 20 bases between them. Germline V CDR1 and CDR2: MNHEY, SVGEGT. The CDR3 has 16 residues. The CDR3 DNA is TGTGCCAGCAGCCGACCCCCACAGGGATCGGATCAGCCCCAGCATTTT. Translating it yields CASSRPPQGSDQPQHF.

The chain joins TRBV20-1 to TRBJ2-1; D is perhaps TRBD2 (5 bases). Trimming removed 3 bases at V and 13 bases at J, with 25 bases between. The CDR3 is 15 residues long. Germline V CDR1 and CDR2: DFQATT, SNEGSKA (reference sequence). CDR3 DNA sequence: TGCAGTGCTAGTAAGCGGACCGCGGCGGTTCCCCACCAGTTCTTC. Protein: CSASKRTAAVPHQFF.

This chain uses TRBV20-1 with TRBJ2-7, with 9 nucleotides matching TRBD2. The CDR3 has 15 residues. Germline trimming cut 2 bases from V and 2 bases from J; bases unmatched to any gene: 7. CDR1 and CDR2 from the germline V gene are DFQATT and SNEGSKA (reference sequence). CDR3 sequence reads: CSARPIAGVTYEQYF. For the CDR3, the DNA is TGCAGTGCTAGACCCATAGCGGGAGTCACCTACGAGCAGTACTTC.

The V and J genes are TRBV4-3 and TRBJ2-1; the match to TRBD2 covers 12 bases. V lost 4 bases, J lost 8 bases, and 9 bases stayed unmatched. Per germline, CDR1 LGHNA and CDR2 YSLEER. The CDR3 has 16 amino acids. CDR3 residues: CASSPILAGGHHEQFF. For the CDR3, the DNA is TGCGCCAGCAGCCCGATCCTAGCGGGGGGGCACCATGAGCAGTTCTTC.

This clonotype was picked up many times. The chain uses TRBV7-6 and TRBJ2-1, with D hard to call. V was shortened by 5 bases and J by 6 bases, with 8 bases between the two germline ends. The CDR3 is made up of 12 amino acids. The germline CDR1 and CDR2 sequences are SGHVS and FNYEAQ. CDR3 protein: CASSPLGNEQFF. CDR3 in DNA: TGTGCCAGCAGCCCCTTAGGCAATGAGCAGTTCTTC.

This clonotype was seen more than once but under ten times. The chain joins TRBV20-1 to TRBJ2-5; maybe TRBD2 (6 bases). The CDR3 runs 13 residues. Germline CDR1 DFQATT, CDR2 SNEGSKA (reference sequence). Between the trimmed V and J ends, which lost 5 bases and 0 bases, there was a span of 10 bases. Written as DNA, the CDR3 is TGCAGTGCTGATAGCGGTTACCAAGAGACCCAGTACTTC. It yields the protein CSADSGYQETQYF.

This clonotype was seen repeatedly, ten times or more. The chain joins TRBV27 to TRBJ1-1; D unresolved. The CDR3 runs to 15 residues. Germline CDR1 MNHEY, CDR2 SMNVEV (reference sequence). V lost 6 bases to trimming and J lost 0 bases, with 14 bases between them. CDR3 nucleotide sequence: TGTGCCAGCAGAATGGGGATAGGGTTGAACACTGAAGCTTTCTTT. It is translated as CASRMGIGLNTEAFF.

This clonotype turned up a few times. The V call is TRBV18, the J call TRBJ2-6; the D gene is possibly TRBD2 (5 bases). The ends were cut back, 5 bases at V and 0 bases at J, with 17 bases in the middle. The CDR3 sequence is 18 residues long. Germline V gene data show CDR1 as KGHSH and CDR2 as LQKENI. The chain's CDR3 is CASSARRQKSSGANVLTF. In DNA, the CDR3 is TGTGCCAGCTCAGCCCGGAGGCAGAAAAGCTCTGGGGCCAACGTCCTGACTTTC.